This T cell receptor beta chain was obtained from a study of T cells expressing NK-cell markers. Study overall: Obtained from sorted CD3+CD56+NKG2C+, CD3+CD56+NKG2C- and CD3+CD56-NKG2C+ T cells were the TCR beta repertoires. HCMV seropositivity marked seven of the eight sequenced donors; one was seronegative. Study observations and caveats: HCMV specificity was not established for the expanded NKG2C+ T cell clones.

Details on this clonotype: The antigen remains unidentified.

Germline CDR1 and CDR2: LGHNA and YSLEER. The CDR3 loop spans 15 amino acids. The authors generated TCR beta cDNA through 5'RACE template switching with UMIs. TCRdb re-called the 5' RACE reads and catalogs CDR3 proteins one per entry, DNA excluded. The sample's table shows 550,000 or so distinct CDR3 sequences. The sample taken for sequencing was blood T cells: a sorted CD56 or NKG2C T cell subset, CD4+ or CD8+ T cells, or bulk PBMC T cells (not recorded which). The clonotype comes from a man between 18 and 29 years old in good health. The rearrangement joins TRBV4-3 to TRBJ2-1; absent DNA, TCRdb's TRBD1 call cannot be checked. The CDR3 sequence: CASSSDGGSYNEQFF.